This is a list of T cell receptor beta chains from one sample in a study of blood T cell repertoires in COVID-19. Sequenced by immunoSEQ multiplex PCR; TCRdb stores in-frame clones only, minus some. The data show 90,000 or so clones, nearly 90% seen once. Sequenced sample: peripheral blood. These receptors all come from a woman aged 80 or over with active COVID-19. Each CDR3 is given with its conserved first and last residue. Fields, in order: clone size, J gene, V gene, D gene, CDR3 length, CDR3 protein, CDR3 DNA. A D gene is named only where the DNA matches it firmly. Not all rows give a size; the values are once, few, many and, for expanded clones, a class.

>.|TRBJ2-2|TRBV6-5|TRBD1|15
CASKTGEWVAGELFF
TGTGCCAGCAAAACAGGGGAATGGGTGGCCGGGGAGCTGTTTTTT
>.|TRBJ2-3|TRBV19|TRBD1|14
CASTRGQGGNTQYF
TGTGCCAGTACCAGGGGACAGGGAGGGAATACGCAGTATTTT
>.|TRBJ2-7|TRBV28|.|14
CASSLTIVPYEQYF
TGTGCCAGCAGTTTAACAATCGTCCCCTACGAGCAGTACTTC
>.|TRBJ2-3|TRBV3-1/TRBV3-2|.|12
CASSQASDTQYF
TGTGCCAGCAGCCAAGCGTCAGATACGCAGTATTTT
>.|TRBJ1-2|TRBV6-1|.|15
CASSEEDQGTYGYTF
TGTGCCAGCAGTGAAGAGGATCAGGGCACCTATGGCTACACCTTC
>.|TRBJ1-2|TRBV5-1|TRBD1|15
CASSPDGTGILGYTF
TGCGCCAGCAGCCCGGACGGGACAGGGATTTTAGGCTACACCTTC
>.|TRBJ2-7|TRBV3-1/TRBV3-2|TRBD2|17
CASIPTNPTSGKYEQYF
TGTGCCAGCATCCCCACTAACCCGACTAGCGGAAAATACGAGCAGTACTTC
>once|TRBJ2-1|TRBV7-3|.|17
CASSLTSQGNGLNEQFF
TGTGCCAGCAGCTTAACGTCCCAGGGGAATGGATTAAATGAGCAGTTCTTC
>once|TRBJ1-1|TRBV7-8|TRBD1|16
CASSLGRGLPTTEAFF
TGTGCCAGCAGCTTGGGCAGGGGGCTGCCCACCACTGAAGCTTTCTTT
>.|TRBJ2-3|TRBV4-3|.|14
CASSQDLSTDTQYF
TGCGCCAGCAGCCAAGATCTAAGCACAGATACGCAGTATTTT
>once|TRBJ1-5|TRBV28|TRBD1|16
CASSLFIGTGYQPQHF
TGTGCCAGCAGTTTATTTATCGGGACAGGTTATCAGCCCCAGCATTTT
>.|TRBJ2-7|TRBV7-9|TRBD1|15
CASSLGDRGSYEQYF
TGTGCCAGCAGCTTAGGGGACAGGGGGAGTTACGAGCAGTACTTC
>.|TRBJ2-7|TRBV28|TRBD2|16
CASSTRTSGSEQKQYF
TGTGCCAGCAGTACAAGGACTAGCGGGAGCGAGCAAAAGCAGTACTTC
>.|TRBJ2-1|TRBV12-3/TRBV12-4|TRBD1|13
CASTRRGFNEQFF
TGTGCCAGCACCCGCAGGGGGTTCAATGAGCAGTTCTTC
>.|TRBJ2-1|TRBV30|.|14
CAWSTLGSYNEQFF
TGTGCCTGGAGTACTCTCGGGAGCTACAATGAGCAGTTCTTC
>.|TRBJ2-3|TRBV5-1|TRBD2|16
CASSLPSGVLSYTQYF
TGCGCCAGCAGCTTACCTAGCGGGGTCCTTTCGTATACGCAGTATTTT
>.|TRBJ2-3|TRBV28|.|16
CASSLIPGSRTDTQYF
TGTGCCAGCAGTTTAATCCCAGGGTCCCGCACAGATACGCAGTATTTT
>once|TRBJ1-2|TRBV3-1/TRBV3-2|.|12
CASSLNRAGYTF
TGTGCCAGCAGCCTGAACAGGGCTGGCTACACCTTC
>.|TRBJ2-5|TRBV18|.|12
CASSQGQETQYF
TGTGCCAGCTCACAGGGGCAAGAGACCCAGTACTTC
>.|TRBJ1-2|TRBV6-5|.|13
CASQGGINYGYTF
TGTGCCAGCCAAGGAGGGATTAACTATGGCTACACCTTC
>.|TRBJ2-5|TRBV7-9|TRBD2|16
CASSFWTSGGGETQYF
TGTGCCAGCAGCTTCTGGACTAGCGGGGGAGGGGAGACCCAGTACTTC
>.|TRBJ2-3|TRBV6-5|TRBD2|15
CASSYSGTRGDTQYF
TGTGCCAGCAGTTACTCAGGGACTAGAGGAGATACGCAGTATTTT